This T cell receptor (beta chain) was captured by sequencing in a study of post-analysis software for immune sequencing data (dated by TCRdb to between 2014 and 2017). Regarding the complete study: Disease courses on record covered relapsing-remitting, secondary progressive and progressive-relapsing multiple sclerosis, though some patients had no subtype annotation. The patient repertoires were compared against approximately twelve previously published healthy control repertoires obtained from donors aged roughly 6 to 28 years. A subset of samples was prepared in parallel using single-end sample barcoding, then pooled and co-amplified after Illumina adapter ligation.

Receptors were amplified or captured by PCR. Instrument used: Illumina HiSeq 2500. Unique molecular identifiers were incorporated into TCR beta cDNA libraries to reduce PCR and sequencing biases. About 0.5 million cDNA molecules were obtained for every 1 to 10 million input T cells, so each molecule roughly corresponded to one T cell. Patient libraries were prepared and sequenced with the same protocol used for the earlier healthy control dataset. Samples belonging to the same batch were prepared together, multiplexed and sequenced on a shared HiSeq lane. The paper's data handling went like this. MIGEC handled the raw barcoded reads, throwing out single-read molecular identifier groups before consensus assembly and CDR3 extraction. Clonotype tables were post-analysed with VDJtools, and diversity was normalized by down-sampling all datasets to the smallest sample size. To correct batch-related cross-sample contamination, repertoire overlap clustering matched CDR3 amino acid sequences but not nucleotide sequences. TCRdb reprocessed the public reads (quality trimming at Q25 with fastp, clone calling with MiXCR) and kept in-frame beta chains. Each CDR3 protein gets just one entry, which takes the most common genes and DNA from the rows behind it. In this record, the V and J calls reflect TCRdb's handling and not the investigators' own analysis. This sample gives almost 700,000 distinct CDR3 sequences in total; approximately 59% of them show up just once. The ten largest clonotypes hold 11% of the sample.

With regard to this clonotype: Its antigen is not yet known. No clone much larger than this one lies a single base away; base qualities are absent.

Overall study results and their limits: The multiple sclerosis patient group was slightly younger than the control group. Strong co-clustering of samples prepared in the same batch was shown by direct clustering with F measure, prompting a batch-effect correction. Multiple sclerosis patients had significantly lower normalized Chao1 diversity than controls, a result that suggests substantial peripheral T-cell clonal expansion.

To demonstrate the VDJtools post-analysis software, TCR beta repertoires were profiled from the peripheral blood of about a dozen young patients with multiple sclerosis. The patients with multiple sclerosis were children and adolescents between roughly 6 and 17 years of age. Sequenced sample: blood. The receptor comes from a girl aged 2-10 years with multiple sclerosis.

In nucleotides, the sequence is TGCGCCAGCAGCTCGATAGTAGGTCGGGATGAGCAGTTCTTC. It encodes CASSSIVGRDEQFF. The V and J genes are TRBV4-1 and TRBJ2-1; no confident D gene assignment can be made. There are 14 amino acids in the CDR3, from cysteine to phenylalanine inclusive. Kept here is only the CDR3 DNA, which spans 42 bases and is read in frame from base 1. As encoded in the germline V gene, CDR1 is MGHRA while CDR2 is YSYEKL. The junction carries 16 bases between V and J, which are trimmed by 5 bases and 8 bases respectively.